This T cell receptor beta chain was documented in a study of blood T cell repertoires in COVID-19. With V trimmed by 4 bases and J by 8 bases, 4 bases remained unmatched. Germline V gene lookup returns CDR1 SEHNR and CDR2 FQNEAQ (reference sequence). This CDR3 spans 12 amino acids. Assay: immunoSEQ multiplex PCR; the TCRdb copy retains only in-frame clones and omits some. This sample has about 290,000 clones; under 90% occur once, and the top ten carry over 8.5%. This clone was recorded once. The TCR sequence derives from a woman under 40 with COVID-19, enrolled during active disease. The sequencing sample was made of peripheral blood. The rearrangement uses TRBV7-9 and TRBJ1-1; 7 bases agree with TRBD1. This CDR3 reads CASSSPRGEAFF. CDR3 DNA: TGTGCCAGCAGCTCCCCCAGGGGGGAAGCTTTCTTT.